This TCR beta chain was identified in a study of blood T cell repertoires in COVID-19. Across the study: In each case, the material was cDNA or gDNA derived from T cells, B-cell-depleted T cells, or PBMCs.

This clone was observed a few times. Generated by immunoSEQ multiplex PCR, the TCRdb table keeps only in-frame clones and is missing some. The sample consists of about 190,000 clones, 84% of them appearing once. CDR1 and CDR2 (germline): MNHNY, SVGAGI (reference sequence). There are 12 residues in the CDR3. Trimming took 2 bases from V and 7 from J, leaving 8 bases between them. Sequenced sample: peripheral blood. This sequence joins TRBV6-6 and TRBJ1-1, with D perhaps matching TRBD1 (5 bases). This sequence originates from a woman in her 70s with active or convalescent COVID-19. In nucleotides, the CDR3 is TGTGCCAGCAGTTACGACAGTTATGAAGCTTTCTTT. It yields the protein CASSYDSYEAFF.